Following are 21 T cell receptor beta chains from one sample sequenced in a study of T cells in Graves' hyperthyroidism and ophthalmopathy. Amplification of TCR beta CDR3 regions used RNA as the template. When the TCR CDR3 underwent first-round RT-PCR, the HTBI primer set was used. TCRdb reprocessed the multiplex PCR reads with MiXCR, giving one entry per CDR3 protein. The sample yields approximately 530,000 distinct CDR3 sequences, approximately 15% seen once. Sequenced material: blood. These receptors came from a woman between 18 and 29 years old with Graves' hyperthyroidism.

The genes are TRBV6-5 and TRBJ1-4; D remains unclear. CDR1 is MNHEY, CDR2 SVGAGI, per germline. Trimming shortened V by 2 bases and J by 0 bases, and 10 bases separated the two germline ends. This CDR3 is built from 16 residues. CDR3 sequence (DNA): TGTGCCAGCAGTTACAGGACCTCGGCAACTAATGAAAAACTGTTTTTT. Protein product: CASSYRTSATNEKLFF.

In this sample, this clonotype turned up many times. This sequence joins TRBV6-1 and TRBJ2-7; 11 bases match TRBD2. J was trimmed by 2 bases and V by 7 bases; bases with no gene match: 7. Germline CDR1 reads MNHNS; CDR2 reads SASEGT. This CDR3 is built from 15 residues. CDR3 loop: CASTAGTSGPYEQYF. Here the CDR3 DNA reads TGTGCCAGCACCGCCGGGACTAGCGGTCCCTACGAGCAGTACTTC.

This clonotype was found many times. The chain links TRBV28 to TRBJ1-2, with 8 bases identical to TRBD1. V was pared by 8 bases and J by 1 base, with 6 bases of the junction left unmatched. Germline values: CDR1 MDHEN, CDR2 SYDVKM. The length of the CDR3 is 14 residues. Written as DNA, the CDR3 is TGTGCCAGCGCGTCAGGGGGCAATAACTATGGCTACACCTTC. Its protein is CASASGGNNYGYTF.

This rearrangement joins TRBV6-1 to TRBJ2-7; D may be TRBD1 (6 bases). Germline CDR1 is MNHNS and CDR2 is SASEGT. Deletions cut 3 bases from V and 5 bases from J, with 11 bases between. The CDR3 has 13 amino acids. The CDR3, as DNA: TGTGCCAGCAGTGACAGGGGAATCGACGAGCAGTACTTC. It yields the protein CASSDRGIDEQYF.

The table lists this clonotype with many counts. The CDR3 reads CASSLETIGTVKYEQYF. The CDR3 nucleotides read TGTGCCAGCAGCTTAGAGACTATTGGGACAGTAAAATACGAGCAGTACTTC. The chain recombines TRBV11-2 with TRBJ2-7; 7 bases line up with TRBD1. This CDR3 region has 17 residues. CDR1 and CDR2 (germline): SGHAT, FQNNGV. The V segment lost 0 bases and the J segment 4 bases; nucleotides outside the gene matches: 12.

With respect to this clonotype: This could be a read error, since a much larger clone is one nucleotide away. The chain uses TRBV6-1 and TRBJ2-5, with D possibly being TRBD1 or TRBD2 (5 bases each). The CDR3 spans 15 residues. Germline V gene lookup returns CDR1 MNHNS and CDR2 SASEGT. Trimming cost V 6 bases and J 0 bases, with 14 bases left between them. The CDR3 reads CASSGDGTYQETQYF. CDR3 nucleotide sequence: TGTGCCAGCAGCGGGGACGGGACGTACCAAGAGACCCAGTACTTC.

The V and J genes are TRBV5-1 and TRBJ2-2, with no clear D. The CDR3 has 13 amino acids. Germline V CDR1 and CDR2: SGHRS, YFSETQ. V shed 10 bases and J shed 2 bases, with 12 bases lying between them. CDR3 nucleotide sequence: TGCGCCGGGCGTGTTGGCAACACCGGGGAGCTGTTTTTT. This codes for CAGRVGNTGELFF.

The sample holds many counts of this clonotype. The genes are TRBV12-3 or TRBV12-4 and TRBJ2-7; the match to TRBD1 covers 7 bases. The length of the CDR3 is 15 residues. J gave up 6 bases and V 2 bases, and 10 bases lay outside the gene matches. The chain's CDR3 is CASSLLDRNSREQYF. The CDR3 DNA is TGTGCCAGCAGTTTACTGGACAGGAACTCCCGCGAGCAGTACTTC.

This clonotype was counted at least ten times. V gene TRBV20-1 combines with J gene TRBJ1-5; D gene ambiguous. The CDR3 contains 13 residues. V lost 4 bases to trimming and J lost 4 bases, with 11 bases between them. CDR1 and CDR2 from the germline V gene are DFQATT and SNEGSKA (reference sequence). Here the CDR3 reads CSAKADSNQPQHF. The CDR3 DNA is TGCAGTGCTAAGGCCGATTCTAATCAGCCCCAGCATTTT.

V gene TRBV7-2 combines with J gene TRBJ1-6; 8 positions match TRBD1. Germline CDR1 SGHTA, CDR2 FQGNSA. The trim removed 5 bases at V and 0 bases at J, leaving 6 bases unmatched. The CDR3 length is 17 residues. This CDR3 reads CASSDRDRSSYNSPLHF. The CDR3 nucleotides read TGTGCCAGCAGCGACCGGGACAGGAGCTCCTATAATTCACCCCTCCACTTT.

CDR3 nucleotide sequence: TGTGCCAGCAGCCAAGGCCGGGTTCCCTTGAACACTGAAGCTTTCTTT. It is translated as CASSQGRVPLNTEAFF. V and J are TRBV14 and TRBJ1-1; D is unclear. Trimming shortened V by 1 base and J by 0 bases, and 12 bases separated the two germline ends. The CDR3 totals 16 residues. From germline, CDR1 is SGHDN and CDR2 FVKESK. Drawing the rest from reference TRBV14 and TRBJ1-1, the complete variable domain is EAGVTQFPSHSVIEKGQTVTLRCDPISGHDNLYWYRRVMGKEIKFLLHFVKESKQDESGMPNNRFLAERTGGTYSTLKVQPAELEDSGVYFCASSQGRVPLNTEAFFGQGTRLTVV.

The chain carries TRBV10-3 and TRBJ2-3; a possible D gene is TRBD1 (6 bases). Germline CDR1 reads ENHRY; CDR2 reads SYGVKD. The CDR3 consists of 15 residues. V dropped 7 bases and J dropped 0 bases, with 14 bases sitting between them. In DNA, the CDR3 is TGTGCCATCACTGAAGGGCAGGGGAGCACAGATACGCAGTATTTT. Protein product: CAITEGQGSTDTQYF.

This chain connects TRBV4-1 to TRBJ2-7; 9 bases agree with TRBD2. J gave up 1 base and V 1 base, and 14 bases lay outside the gene matches. Germline values: CDR1 MGHRA, CDR2 YSYEKL. The CDR3 runs 19 residues. This CDR3 reads CASSQGWTIGLASSYEQYF. CDR3 DNA: TGCGCCAGCAGCCAAGGCTGGACAATCGGACTAGCGTCTTCCTACGAGCAGTACTTC.

On this clonotype itself: The CDR3 does not close with the conserved phenylalanine or tryptophan, likely indicating a read error. The chain couples TRBV10-2 to TRBJ1-5, with D perhaps matching TRBD1 (6 bases). The germline V and J ends were trimmed by 6 bases and 2 bases, with 11 bases remaining between them. From germline, CDR1 is WSHSY and CDR2 SAAADI. This CDR3 is 14 amino acids long. The CDR3 DNA reads TGCGCCAGCAGGGGGACAATCGGCAATCAGCCCCAGCATCTT. Amino acids: CASRGTIGNQPQHL.

For this clonotype: Its ends do not fully match the called genes, so a read error is possible. J is TRBJ2-7 and V is TRBV12-3 or TRBV12-4; 11 positions agree with TRBD2. The CDR3 spans 14 residues. The CDR3 loop is CAGRLSGRDYEQYF. In nucleotides, the CDR3 is TGTGCCGGCAGACTTAGCGGGAGGGACTACGAGCAGTACTTC.

The J gene is TRBJ1-2, the V gene TRBV24-1, with no clear D. V lost 7 bases, J lost 8 bases, and 16 bases lay in between. CDR3 size: 13 residues. Germline CDR1 KGHDR, CDR2 SFDVKD. For the CDR3, the DNA is TGTGCCACCAGCCACCAACAGTCGGGAGGCTACACCTTC. It specifies CATSHQQSGGYTF.

Remarks on this clonotype: The CDR3 does not end in the conserved phenylalanine or tryptophan, so this is likely a read error. The J gene is TRBJ2-5, the V gene TRBV27; 7 bases agree with TRBD2. The CDR3 runs 17 residues. Germline V gene lookup returns CDR1 MNHEY and CDR2 SMNVEV (reference sequence). The junction had 10 bases not matched to a gene; V was cut back by 2 bases and J by 1 base. CDR3 loop: CASSLRAAGHLQETQYL. The CDR3 DNA sequence: TGTGCCAGCAGTTTAAGGGCAGCGGGGCACCTCCAAGAGACCCAGTACCTC.

This clonotype was recorded at least ten times. This chain links TRBV7-8 with TRBJ1-2; TRBD1 matches 8 bases. CDR1 and CDR2 (germline): SGHVS, FQNEAQ. After removal of 7 bases from V and 3 bases from J, the junction contained 10 bases not matched to a gene. This CDR3 comprises 15 residues. The CDR3 DNA is TGTGCCAGCACCATCAGGGGGCAGGGGGACTATGGCTACACCTTC. This codes for CASTIRGQGDYGYTF.

The rearrangement links TRBV20-1 to TRBJ1-3; D is unclear. The V gene lost 3 bases and the J gene lost 10 bases, with 13 bases spanning the gap. CDR1 and CDR2 (germline): DFQATT, SNEGSKA (reference sequence). The CDR3 consists of 12 residues. The CDR3 loop is CSARKGGGTIYF. In DNA, the CDR3 is TGCAGTGCTAGGAAAGGTGGTGGGACCATATATTTT.

This clonotype was seen a few times. V usage is TRBV6-2 or TRBV6-3 and J usage is TRBJ1-1; D is undetermined. Deletions cut 2 bases from V and 4 bases from J, with 14 bases between. This CDR3 spans 15 amino acids. Germline V gene sequence: CDR1 MNHEY, CDR2 SVGEGT. The CDR3 reads CASSYGGGEGTEAFF. CDR3 nucleotide sequence: TGTGCCAGCAGTTACGGTGGTGGGGAAGGCACTGAAGCTTTCTTT.

Ten or more counts support this clonotype. The CDR3 nucleotides are TGCGCCAGCAGAGAGAGGACAGGGTGGCGATCCTACGAGCAGTACTTC. Its translation is CASRERTGWRSYEQYF. The gene calls are TRBV10-1 and TRBJ2-7; 8 bases map to TRBD1. V lost 6 bases and J lost 1; bases outside the gene matches: 11. The CDR3 contains 16 residues. Germline lookup yields CDR1 WNHNN and CDR2 SYGVQD (reference sequence).